Listed below are T cell receptor beta chains from one sample, sequenced in a study of chronic HIV infection and antiretroviral therapy. Using its own MiXCR run on the 5' RACE reads, TCRdb lists one record per CDR3 protein. This sample has about 38,000 distinct CDR3 sequences; about 8.9% occur once, and the top ten carry over 2.5%. The sample taken for sequencing was peripheral blood. These receptors all come from an adult who had HIV and had not received antiretroviral therapy, or was an uninfected healthy control (not recorded which). The CDR3 runs from the conserved cysteine through the conserved F or W. D genes are given only for firm matches. Part of the rows lack a size; the others show once, few, many or a class for expanded clones.

TRBD1	few	TRBJ1-2	15	TRBV2	CASLTPDRGNYGYTF	TGTGCCAGCCTTACCCCGGACAGGGGAAACTATGGCTACACCTTC
.	.	TRBJ2-7	12	TRBV28	CASSTSRDEQYF	TGTGCCAGCAGTACCTCTCGGGACGAGCAGTACTTC
.	medium-sized	TRBJ2-5	12	TRBV28	CASSFGFETQYF	TGTGCCAGCAGTTTCGGGTTCGAGACCCAGTACTTC
TRBD1	.	TRBJ1-6	16	TRBV7-9	CASSSGQGVYNSPLHF	TGTGCCAGCAGCTCAGGACAGGGGGTTTATAATTCACCCCTCCACTTT
TRBD2	many	TRBJ2-2	16	TRBV6-1	CASSRAGATNTGELFF	TGTGCCAGCAGTCGAGCGGGAGCCACGAACACCGGGGAGCTGTTTTTT
TRBD2	few	TRBJ2-2	12	TRBV6-2/TRBV6-3	CASSGLAGELFF	TGTGCCAGCAGTGGACTAGCCGGGGAGCTGTTTTTT
.	many	TRBJ2-5	15	TRBV2	CASSELAGAVETQYF	TGTGCCAGCAGTGAACTGGCAGGGGCAGTCGAGACCCAGTACTTC
.	few	TRBJ1-5	15	TRBV28	CASSLTGGVNQPQHF	TGTGCCAGCAGTTTGACGGGGGGGGTCAATCAGCCCCAGCATTTT
TRBD2	few	TRBJ2-3	15	TRBV7-2	CANTVAGGPGDTQYF	TGTGCCAACACCGTAGCGGGAGGGCCGGGAGATACGCAGTATTTT
.	few	TRBJ1-2	12	TRBV28	CASSLSGYGYTF	TGTGCCAGCAGTTTATCAGGCTATGGCTACACCTTC
TRBD1	few	TRBJ1-4	14	TRBV28	CASSLTGVGEKLFF	TGTGCCAGCAGTCTAACAGGGGTTGGTGAAAAACTGTTTTTT
.	few	TRBJ1-3	14	TRBV18	CASSPRASGNTIYF	TGTGCCAGCTCACCACGGGCCTCTGGAAACACCATATATTTT
.	.	TRBJ2-7	14	TRBV21-1	CAAGAGTGNSELYF	TGTGCCGCGGGGGCCGGGACAGGGAATAGCGAGCTGTACTTC
TRBD1	.	TRBJ1-4	12	TRBV28	CASRGTGGKLFF	TGTGCCAGCAGGGGGACAGGGGGAAAACTGTTTTTT
.	few	TRBJ2-7	16	TRBV28	CASSLDQGNPPYEQYF	TGTGCCAGCAGTCTCGATCAGGGGAACCCTCCCTACGAGCAGTACTTC
TRBD1	.	TRBJ2-7	12	TRBV9	CAIGTVSYEQYF	TGTGCCATCGGGACAGTCTCCTACGAGCAGTACTTC
.	many	TRBJ2-2	15	TRBV3-1	CASSQDPATTGELFF	TGTGCCAGCAGCCAAGATCCGGCCACTACCGGGGAGCTGTTTTTT
TRBD2	many	TRBJ2-1	15	TRBV5-1	CASKAASGSRNEQFF	TGCGCCAGCAAGGCAGCTAGCGGGAGTAGGAATGAGCAGTTCTTC
.	many	TRBJ1-1	15	TRBV5-1	CASSSGAIMNTEAFF	TGCGCCAGCAGCTCAGGGGCCATCATGAACACTGAAGCTTTCTTT
.	many	TRBJ2-7	13	TRBV20-1	CSARYIISYEQYF	TGCAGTGCTCGATACATAATTTCCTACGAGCAGTACTTC
TRBD2	few	TRBJ2-7	20	TRBV7-6	CASSLEDLGTSPDNPYEQYF	TGTGCCAGCAGCTTAGAGGACTTGGGGACTAGCCCCGATAATCCCTACGAGCAGTACTTC
.	.	TRBJ2-7	12	TRBV7-9	CASSLVDREQYF	TGTGCCAGCAGCTTAGTCGATCGTGAGCAGTACTTC
.	few	TRBJ1-2	15	TRBV29-1	CSVEDRRVRTPGYTF	TGCAGCGTTGAAGATCGGCGTGTACGAACCCCTGGCTACACCTTC
TRBD2	many	TRBJ2-5	13	TRBV29-1	CSAPGLAIETQYF	TGCAGCGCCCCCGGACTAGCGATTGAGACCCAGTACTTC